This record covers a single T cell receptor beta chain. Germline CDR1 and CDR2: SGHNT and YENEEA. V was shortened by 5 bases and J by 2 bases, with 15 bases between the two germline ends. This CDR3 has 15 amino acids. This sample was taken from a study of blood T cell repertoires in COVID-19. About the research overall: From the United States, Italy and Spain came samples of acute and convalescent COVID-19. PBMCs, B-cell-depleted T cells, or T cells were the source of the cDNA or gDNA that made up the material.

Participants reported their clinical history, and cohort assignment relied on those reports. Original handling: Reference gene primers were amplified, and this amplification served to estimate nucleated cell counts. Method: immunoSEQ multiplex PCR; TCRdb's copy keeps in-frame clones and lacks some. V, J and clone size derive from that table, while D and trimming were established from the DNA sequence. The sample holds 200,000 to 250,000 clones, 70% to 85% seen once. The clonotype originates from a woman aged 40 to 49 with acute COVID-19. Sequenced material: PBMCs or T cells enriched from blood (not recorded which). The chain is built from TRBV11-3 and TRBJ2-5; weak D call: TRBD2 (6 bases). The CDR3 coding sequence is TGTGCCAGCAGCCCTGGCGGGAATTTTCAAGAGACCCAGTACTTC. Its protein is CASSPGGNFQETQYF.